This entry is about one T cell receptor beta chain. Antigen: not known. This record comes from a study of cytomegalovirus exposure and HLA in healthy donors. PCR involved 60 Vbeta and 13 Jbeta primers. The table came from immunoSEQ multiplex PCR; TCRdb's copy has only in-frame clones and leaves some out. This table holds roughly 130,000 clones, around 83% found once. Notes on the study in general: Reportedly, cytomegalovirus status was diagnosed with high sensitivity and specificity. About 90% or about 30% of the time was how often most TCR beta V segments were productive, according to an earlier analysis. Rare sequences made up most TCRs, while some public TCRs were found in many donors. The authors reported that TCR beta sequences could predict HLA-A and HLA-B alleles. These predictions were accurate for most subjects in the first cohort.

Germline V gene sequence: CDR1 LNHDA, CDR2 SQIVND (reference sequence). The CDR3 loop spans 14 amino acids. The V gene lost 1 base and the J gene lost 5 bases, with 9 bases spanning the gap. The rearrangement joins TRBV19 to TRBJ1-5, with a weak D call TRBD1 (5 bases). The material sequenced was PBMCs. The TCR originated in a male donor in good health and CMV-seropositive. CDR3 loop: CASSIVPGDQPQHF. CDR3 DNA sequence: TGTGCCAGTAGTATAGTTCCGGGGGATCAGCCCCAGCATTTT.